The table lists the clone carrying this TCR beta chain with a few counts. These data belong to a study of T cells after posttransplantation cyclophosphamide. Methotrexate plus calcineurin inhibitor accompanied controls' myeloablative marrow transplants; sampling was 1 year later. The assay was immunoSEQ multiplex PCR, and TCRdb's table has in-frame clones only and misses some. The table includes roughly 21,000 clones, 80% to 90% detected once. Material: PBMCs, obtained about 360 days after allogeneic stem cell transplant with calcineurin inhibitor and methotrexate. This clonotype was obtained from a female patient aged 25-39 years who received an allogeneic stem cell transplant from an unrelated donor, was CMV-positive, and had acute and chronic GVHD. Some T cells may possibly be graft donor cells.

The CDR3 region is CASSLVAAGYTDTQYF. For the CDR3, the DNA is TGTGCCAGCAGCTTAGTAGCGGCGGGTTACACAGATACGCAGTATTTT. This chain joins TRBV7-6 and TRBJ2-3, with a possible D match to TRBD2 (6 bases). The CDR3 runs 16 residues. The germline CDR1 and CDR2 sequences are SGHVS and FNYEAQ. Trimming took off 1 base at V and 2 bases at J, with 13 bases between the two ends.